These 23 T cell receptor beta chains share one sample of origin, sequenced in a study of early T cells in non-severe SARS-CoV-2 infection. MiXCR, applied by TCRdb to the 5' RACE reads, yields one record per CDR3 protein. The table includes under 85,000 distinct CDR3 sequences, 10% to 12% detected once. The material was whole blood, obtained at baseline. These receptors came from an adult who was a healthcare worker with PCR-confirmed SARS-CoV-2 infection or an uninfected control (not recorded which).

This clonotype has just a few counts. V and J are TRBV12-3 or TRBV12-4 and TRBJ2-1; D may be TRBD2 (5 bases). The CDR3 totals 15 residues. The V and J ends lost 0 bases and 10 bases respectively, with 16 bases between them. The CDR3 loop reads CASSLAEQRAYEQFF. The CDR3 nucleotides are TGTGCCAGCAGTTTAGCAGAGCAGAGGGCTTACGAGCAGTTCTTC.

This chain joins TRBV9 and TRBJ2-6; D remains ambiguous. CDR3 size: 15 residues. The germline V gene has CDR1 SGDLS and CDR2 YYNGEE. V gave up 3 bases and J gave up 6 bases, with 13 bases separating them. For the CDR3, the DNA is TGTGCCAGCAGCGACGGACGGCGGCTGGCCAACGTCCTGACTTTC. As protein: CASSDGRRLANVLTF. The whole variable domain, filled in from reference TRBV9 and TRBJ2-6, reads DSGVTQTPKHLITATGQRVTLRCSPRSGDLSVYWYQQSLDQGLQFLIQYYNGEERAKGNILERFSAQQFPDLHSELNLSSLELGDSALYFCASSDGRRLANVLTFGAGSRLTVL.

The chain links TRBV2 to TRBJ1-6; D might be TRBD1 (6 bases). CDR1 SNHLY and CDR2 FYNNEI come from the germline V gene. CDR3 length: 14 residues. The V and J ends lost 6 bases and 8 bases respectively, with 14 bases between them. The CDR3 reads CASRFQGLDSPLHF. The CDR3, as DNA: TGTGCCAGCAGGTTTCAGGGGTTAGATTCACCCCTCCACTTT.

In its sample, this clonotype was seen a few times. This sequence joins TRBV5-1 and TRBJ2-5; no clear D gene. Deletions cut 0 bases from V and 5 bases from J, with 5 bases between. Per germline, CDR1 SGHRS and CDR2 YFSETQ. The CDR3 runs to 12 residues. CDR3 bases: TGCGCCAGCAGCTTGGATCATGAGACCCAGTACTTC. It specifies CASSLDHETQYF.

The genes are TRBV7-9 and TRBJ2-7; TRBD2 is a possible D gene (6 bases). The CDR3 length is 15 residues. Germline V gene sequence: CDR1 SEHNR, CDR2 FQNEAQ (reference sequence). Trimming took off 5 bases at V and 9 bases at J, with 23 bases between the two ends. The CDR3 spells CASSRIPDSTEGQYF. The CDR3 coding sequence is TGTGCCAGCAGCCGCATTCCGGACTCCACGGAGGGGCAGTACTTC.

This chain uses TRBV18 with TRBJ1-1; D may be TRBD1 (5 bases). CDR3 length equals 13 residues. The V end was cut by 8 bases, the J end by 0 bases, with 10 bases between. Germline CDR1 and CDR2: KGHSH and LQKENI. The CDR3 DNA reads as TGTGCCAGCCGGCTACAGGTGAACACTGAAGCTTTCTTT. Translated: CASRLQVNTEAFF.

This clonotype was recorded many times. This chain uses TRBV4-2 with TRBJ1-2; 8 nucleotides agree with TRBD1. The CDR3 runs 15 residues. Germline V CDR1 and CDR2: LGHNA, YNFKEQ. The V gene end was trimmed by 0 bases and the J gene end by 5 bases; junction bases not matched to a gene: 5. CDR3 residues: CASSQDPGGRYGYTF. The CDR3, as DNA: TGTGCCAGCAGCCAAGATCCAGGGGGCCGTTATGGCTACACCTTC.

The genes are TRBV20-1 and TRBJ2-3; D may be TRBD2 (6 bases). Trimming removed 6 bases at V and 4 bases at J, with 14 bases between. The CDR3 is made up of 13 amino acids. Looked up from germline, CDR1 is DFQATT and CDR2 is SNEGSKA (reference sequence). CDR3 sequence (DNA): TGCAGTGCGCGGGACTGCCGTTCAGATACGCAGTATTTT. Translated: CSARDCRSDTQYF.

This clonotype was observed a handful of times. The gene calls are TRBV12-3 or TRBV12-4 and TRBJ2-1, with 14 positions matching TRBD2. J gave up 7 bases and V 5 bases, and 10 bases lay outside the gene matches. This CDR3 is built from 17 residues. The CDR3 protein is CASSRRLAGGPGNEQFF. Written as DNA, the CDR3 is TGTGCCAGCAGTCGCAGACTAGCGGGGGGGCCAGGTAATGAGCAGTTCTTC.

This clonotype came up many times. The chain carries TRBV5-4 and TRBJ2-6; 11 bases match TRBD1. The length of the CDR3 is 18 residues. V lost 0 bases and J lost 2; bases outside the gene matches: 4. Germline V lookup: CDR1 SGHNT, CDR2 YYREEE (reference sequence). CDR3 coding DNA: TGTGCCAGCAGCTTGGTGGGACAGGGGGTTCCTGGGGCCAACGTCCTGACTTTC. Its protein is CASSLVGQGVPGANVLTF. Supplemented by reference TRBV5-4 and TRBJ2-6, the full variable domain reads ETGVTQSPTHLIKTRGQQVTLRCSSQSGHNTVSWYQQALGQGPQFIFQYYREEENGRGNFPPRFSGLQFPNYSSELNVNALELDDSALYLCASSLVGQGVPGANVLTFGAGSRLTVL.

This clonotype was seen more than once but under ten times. CDR3 sequence: CSGTTVNTEAFF. Written as DNA, the CDR3 is TGCAGCGGCACGACAGTTAACACTGAAGCTTTCTTT. V and J are TRBV29-1 and TRBJ1-1; D is perhaps TRBD1 (5 bases). Trimming shortened V by 7 bases and J by 2 bases, and 11 bases separated the two germline ends. Germline values: CDR1 SQVTM, CDR2 ANQGSEA. The CDR3 is 12 residues long.

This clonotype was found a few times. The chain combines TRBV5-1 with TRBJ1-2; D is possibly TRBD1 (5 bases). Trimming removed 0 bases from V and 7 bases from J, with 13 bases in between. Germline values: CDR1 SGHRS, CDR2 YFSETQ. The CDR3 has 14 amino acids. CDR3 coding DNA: TGCGCCAGCAGCTTGGCTCAAACAGGTGGTGGCTACACCTTC. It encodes CASSLAQTGGGYTF. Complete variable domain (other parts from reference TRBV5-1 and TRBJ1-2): KAGVTQTPRYLIKTRGQQVTLSCSPISGHRSVSWYQQTPGQGLQFLFEYFSETQRNKGNFPGRFSGRQFSNSRSEMNVSTLELGDSALYLCASSLAQTGGGYTFGSGTRLTVV.

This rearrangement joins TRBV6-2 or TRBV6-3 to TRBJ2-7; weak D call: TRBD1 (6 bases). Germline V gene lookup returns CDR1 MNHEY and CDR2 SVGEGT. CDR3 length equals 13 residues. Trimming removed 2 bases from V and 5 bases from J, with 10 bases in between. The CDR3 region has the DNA TGTGCCAGCAGTTACGCCAGGGGTCACGAGCAGTACTTC. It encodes CASSYARGHEQYF.

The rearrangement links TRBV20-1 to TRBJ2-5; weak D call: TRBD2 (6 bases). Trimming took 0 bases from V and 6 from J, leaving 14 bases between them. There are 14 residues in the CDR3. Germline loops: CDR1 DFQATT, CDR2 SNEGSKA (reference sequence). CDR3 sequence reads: CSARDLGGVKTQYF. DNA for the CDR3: TGCAGTGCTAGAGATCTGGGCGGGGTGAAGACCCAGTACTTC.

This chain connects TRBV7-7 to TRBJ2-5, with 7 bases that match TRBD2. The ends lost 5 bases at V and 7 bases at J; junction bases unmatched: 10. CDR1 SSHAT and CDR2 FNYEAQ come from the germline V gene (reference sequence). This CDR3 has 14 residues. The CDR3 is CASSPTSESGTQYF. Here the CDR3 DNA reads TGTGCCAGCAGCCCCACTAGCGAGTCCGGGACCCAGTACTTC.

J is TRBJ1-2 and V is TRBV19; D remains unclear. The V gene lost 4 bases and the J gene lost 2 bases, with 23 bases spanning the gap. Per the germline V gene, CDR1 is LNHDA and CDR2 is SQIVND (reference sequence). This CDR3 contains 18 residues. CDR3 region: CASSNTLNGRRLNYGYTF. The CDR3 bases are TGTGCCAGTAGTAATACACTCAATGGACGGCGATTAAACTATGGCTACACCTTC.

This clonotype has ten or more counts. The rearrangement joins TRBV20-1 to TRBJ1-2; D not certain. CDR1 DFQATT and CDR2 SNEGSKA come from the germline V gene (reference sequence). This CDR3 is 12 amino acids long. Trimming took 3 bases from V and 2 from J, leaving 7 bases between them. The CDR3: CSASTRNYGYTF. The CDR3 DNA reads TGCAGTGCTAGTACACGGAACTATGGCTACACCTTC.

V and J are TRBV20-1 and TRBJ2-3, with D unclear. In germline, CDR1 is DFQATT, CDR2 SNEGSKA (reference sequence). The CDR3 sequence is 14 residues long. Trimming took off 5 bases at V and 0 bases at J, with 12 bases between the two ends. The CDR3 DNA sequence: TGCAGTGCTCAACAGATTACTAGCACAGATACGCAGTATTTT. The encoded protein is CSAQQITSTDTQYF.

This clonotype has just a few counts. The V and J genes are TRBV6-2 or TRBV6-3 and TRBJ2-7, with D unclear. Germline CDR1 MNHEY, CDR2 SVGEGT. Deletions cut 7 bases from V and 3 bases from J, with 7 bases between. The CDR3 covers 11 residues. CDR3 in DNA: TGTGCCAGCACGAGTGGCTACGAGCAGTACTTC. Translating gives CASTSGYEQYF.

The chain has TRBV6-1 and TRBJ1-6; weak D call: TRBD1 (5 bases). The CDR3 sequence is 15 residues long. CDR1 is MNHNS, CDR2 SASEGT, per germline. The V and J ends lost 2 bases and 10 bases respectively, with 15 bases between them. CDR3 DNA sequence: TGTGCCAGCAGTGAACTGGGGCTGGGGAGGTCACCCCTCCACTTT. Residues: CASSELGLGRSPLHF.

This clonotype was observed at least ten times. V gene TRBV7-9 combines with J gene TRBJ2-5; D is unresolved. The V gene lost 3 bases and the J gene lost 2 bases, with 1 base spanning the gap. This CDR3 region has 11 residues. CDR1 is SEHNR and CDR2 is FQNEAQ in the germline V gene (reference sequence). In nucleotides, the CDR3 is TGTGCCAGCAGCTTTCAAGAGACCCAGTACTTC. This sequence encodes CASSFQETQYF.

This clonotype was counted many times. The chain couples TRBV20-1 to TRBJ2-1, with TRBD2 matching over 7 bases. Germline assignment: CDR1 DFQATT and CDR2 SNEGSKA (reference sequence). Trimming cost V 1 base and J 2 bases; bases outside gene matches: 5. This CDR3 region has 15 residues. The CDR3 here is CSARALAETYNEQFF. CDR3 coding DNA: TGCAGTGCTAGAGCTCTAGCGGAGACCTACAATGAGCAGTTCTTC.

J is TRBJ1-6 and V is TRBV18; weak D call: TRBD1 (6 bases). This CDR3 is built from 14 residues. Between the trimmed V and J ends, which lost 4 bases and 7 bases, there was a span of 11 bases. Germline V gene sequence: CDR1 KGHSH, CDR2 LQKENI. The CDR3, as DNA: TGTGCCAGCTCACGGGACAAAATCAATTCACCCCTCCACTTT. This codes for CASSRDKINSPLHF.